This TCR beta chain was recorded in a study of blood T cell repertoires in COVID-19. The overall study: COVID-19 samples from acute and convalescent phases originated in the United States, Italy and Spain. From T cells, B-cell-depleted T cells, or PBMCs came the material, which was cDNA or gDNA.

Per the authors' pipeline: By means of reference gene primer amplification, nucleated cell counts were estimated. Produced via immunoSEQ multiplex PCR; TCRdb's table is partial and in-frame only. V and J calls and clone size follow that table, whereas D and trimming were derived from the DNA. The repertoire holds under 500,000 clones, with about 89% as singletons. Looked up from germline, CDR1 is LNHDA and CDR2 is SQIVND (reference sequence). With V trimmed by 5 bases and J by 7 bases, 4 bases remained unmatched. CDR3 length: 13 residues. The sample was peripheral blood. This rearrangement joins TRBV19 to TRBJ1-3; 8 bases fit TRBD1. This receptor was identified in a woman aged 25-40 years with acute or convalescent COVID-19. In DNA, the CDR3 is TGTGCCAGTAGTGGACAGGGAAGGAACACCATATATTTT. Protein sequence: CASSGQGRNTIYF.